Below are 12 T cell receptor beta chains sequenced from a single sample in a study of early T cells in non-severe SARS-CoV-2 infection. From the 5' RACE reads, TCRdb called clonotypes with MiXCR, one entry per CDR3 protein. The sample records about 28,000 distinct CDR3 sequences, around 5% being singletons. Sample: whole blood. The receptor source for this set is an adult who was a healthcare worker with PCR-confirmed SARS-CoV-2 infection or an uninfected control (not recorded which).

This clonotype was observed at least ten times. The CDR3 sequence: CSATGVIGDTEAFF. CDR3 sequence (DNA): TGCAGTGCTACCGGGGTTATAGGGGACACTGAAGCTTTCTTT. The V gene is TRBV20-1, the J gene TRBJ1-1; weak D call: TRBD1 (5 bases). V was shortened by 4 bases and J by 3 bases, with 15 bases between the two germline ends. The CDR3 is 14 residues long. The germline V gene has CDR1 DFQATT and CDR2 SNEGSKA (reference sequence).

There are many counts of this clonotype. The gene calls are TRBV7-9 and TRBJ2-1; D is unclear. There are 11 residues in the CDR3. The V end lost 2 bases, the J end lost 9 bases, and 5 bases lay between the germline ends. Germline V gene data show CDR1 as SEHNR and CDR2 as FQNEAQ (reference sequence). The CDR3 nucleotides read TGTGCCAGCAGCTTACGCGGTGAGCAGTTCTTC. It yields the protein CASSLRGEQFF.

This clonotype was detected ten times or more. The chain combines TRBV15 with TRBJ2-3, with D maybe TRBD1 (7 bases). Germline CDR1 is LNHNV and CDR2 is YYDKDF (reference sequence). V lost 8 bases to trimming and J lost 4 bases, with 13 bases between them. CDR3 size: 13 residues. CDR3 protein: CATGGTVSDTQYF. The CDR3 bases are TGTGCCACCGGAGGGACAGTATCAGATACGCAGTATTTT.

The rearrangement uses TRBV29-1 and TRBJ2-7; possible D gene TRBD2, 5 bases. Germline CDR1 and CDR2: SQVTM and ANQGSEA. CDR3 size: 13 residues. V was shortened by 4 bases and J by 5 bases, with 15 bases between the two germline ends. The CDR3 DNA reads as TGCAGCGTTGTTTACGGAGGAGTAAACGAGCAGTACTTC. Translation gives CSVVYGGVNEQYF.

Within the sample, this clonotype is medium-sized. The chain joins TRBV2 to TRBJ1-6; 7 bases agree with TRBD1. Germline trimming cut 6 bases from V and 6 bases from J; bases unmatched to any gene: 8. The germline CDR1 and CDR2 sequences are SNHLY and FYNNEI. The CDR3 is 15 residues long. The CDR3 here is CASSPAGTVNSPLHF. The CDR3 nucleotides read TGTGCCAGCAGCCCAGCCGGGACAGTTAATTCACCCCTCCACTTT.

This clonotype came up many times. The chain links TRBV27 to TRBJ1-5; maybe TRBD1 (5 bases). This CDR3 comprises 14 residues. The V and J ends lost 4 bases and 2 bases respectively, with 9 bases between them. Per germline, CDR1 MNHEY and CDR2 SMNVEV (reference sequence). CDR3 nucleotides: TGTGCCAGCAGTTGGGACGGAGGCAATCAGCCCCAGCATTTT. Encoded protein: CASSWDGGNQPQHF.

In this sample, this clonotype turned up many times. This chain links TRBV7-2 with TRBJ1-2; TRBD1 matches at 8 bases. Germline CDR1 SGHTA, CDR2 FQGNSA. J gave up 1 base and V 2 bases, and 3 bases lay outside the gene matches. This CDR3 contains 15 residues. The CDR3 coding sequence is TGTGCCAGCAGCTTACAGGGACAGGTTAACTATGGCTACACCTTC. Protein: CASSLQGQVNYGYTF.

This clonotype has only a few counts. CDR3 DNA sequence: TGTGCCAGCAGTCTGAGGAGGACCCCAGGAGAGACCCAGTACTTC. Its protein is CASSLRRTPGETQYF. This sequence joins TRBV6-2 or TRBV6-3 and TRBJ2-5; D may be TRBD2 (5 bases). The V end lost 5 bases, the J end lost 4 bases, and 17 bases lay between the germline ends. From germline, CDR1 is MNHEY and CDR2 SVGEGT. The CDR3 runs to 15 residues.

The CDR3 DNA follows: TGTGCCAGCAGCTCGACTACCTACGAGCAGTACTTC. Translated: CASSSTTYEQYF. The chain links TRBV11-2 to TRBJ2-7, with D tentatively TRBD2 (5 bases). CDR1 and CDR2 (germline): SGHAT, FQNNGV. V lost 4 bases and J 2 bases, leaving 6 bases between the germline ends. CDR3 length: 12 amino acids.

This clonotype was observed at least ten times. V and J are TRBV7-9 and TRBJ1-6, with D unclear. This CDR3 has 16 amino acids. Germline V gene sequence: CDR1 SEHNR, CDR2 FQNEAQ (reference sequence). Between the trimmed V and J ends, which lost 1 base and 0 bases, there was a span of 7 bases. The CDR3 region has the DNA TGTGCCAGCAGCTTAGGACAAAGCTCCTATAATTCACCCCTCCACTTT. It specifies CASSLGQSSYNSPLHF.

The chain has TRBV20-1 and TRBJ2-3, with TRBD2 matching over 9 bases. V shed 3 bases and J 5 bases; nucleotides not matched to a gene: 9. Germline values: CDR1 DFQATT, CDR2 SNEGSKA (reference sequence). The CDR3 is made up of 15 amino acids. The CDR3 coding sequence is TGCAGTGCTAGTCCCCTAGCGGGGCCCAAAGATACGCAGTATTTT. It codes for CSASPLAGPKDTQYF.

This clonotype was counted many times. The chain is built from TRBV7-6 and TRBJ2-1; TRBD1 is a possible D gene (5 bases). Germline CDR1 is SGHVS and CDR2 is FNYEAQ. CDR3 length equals 14 residues. The V and J ends lost 5 bases and 1 base respectively, with 9 bases between them. CDR3 amino acids: CASSPDSSYNEQFF. The CDR3 nucleotides read TGTGCCAGCAGCCCCGACAGTTCCTACAATGAGCAGTTCTTC.